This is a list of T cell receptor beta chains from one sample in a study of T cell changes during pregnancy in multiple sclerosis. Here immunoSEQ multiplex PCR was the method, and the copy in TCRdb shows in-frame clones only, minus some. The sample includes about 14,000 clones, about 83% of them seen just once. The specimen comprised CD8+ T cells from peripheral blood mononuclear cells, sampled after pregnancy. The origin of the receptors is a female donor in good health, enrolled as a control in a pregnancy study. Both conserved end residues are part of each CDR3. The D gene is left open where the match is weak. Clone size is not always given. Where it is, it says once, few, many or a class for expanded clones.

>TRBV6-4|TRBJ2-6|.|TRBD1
CASSPGTGAGANVLTF
TGTGCCAGCAGTCCCGGGACAGGGGCCGGGGCCAACGTCCTGACTTTC
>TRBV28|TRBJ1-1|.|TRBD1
CASSLNDRGPGAEAFF
TGTGCCAGCAGTTTAAACGACAGGGGGCCAGGAGCTGAAGCTTTCTTT
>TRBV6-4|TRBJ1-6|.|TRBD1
CASSPRGALHF
TGTGCCAGCAGTCCCAGGGGGGCCCTCCACTTT
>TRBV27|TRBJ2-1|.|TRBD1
CASSLSRGHNEQFF
TGTGCCAGCAGTTTGAGCAGGGGGCACAATGAGCAGTTCTTC
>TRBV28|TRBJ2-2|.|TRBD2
CASSLLAGKTGELFF
TGTGCCAGCAGTTTACTAGCGGGAAAAACCGGGGAGCTGTTTTTT
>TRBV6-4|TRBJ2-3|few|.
CASSDSPDKPMDTQYF
TGTGCCAGCAGTGACTCGCCTGACAAGCCTATGGATACGCAGTATTTT
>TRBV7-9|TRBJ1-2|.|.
CASSLREGDYGYTF
TGTGCCAGCAGCTTGAGAGAAGGGGACTATGGCTACACCTTC
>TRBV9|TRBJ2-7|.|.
CASSAGGGDEQYF
TGTGCCAGCAGCGCGGGGGGCGGGGACGAGCAGTACTTC
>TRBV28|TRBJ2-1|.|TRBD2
CASSSTTGTSEAFYNEQFF
TGTGCCAGCAGTTCCACGACCGGGACTAGCGAAGCCTTCTACAATGAGCAGTTCTTC
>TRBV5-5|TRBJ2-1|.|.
CASSLGQSSYNEQFF
TGTGCCAGCAGCTTGGGACAGAGCTCCTACAATGAGCAGTTCTTC
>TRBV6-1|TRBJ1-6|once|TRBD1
CASSEGQGNSPLHF
TGTGCCAGCAGTGAAGGACAGGGTAATTCACCCCTCCACTTT
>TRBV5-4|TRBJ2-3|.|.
CASSLGPATDTDTQYF
TGTGCCAGCAGCTTGGGTCCCGCGACAGACACAGATACGCAGTATTTT
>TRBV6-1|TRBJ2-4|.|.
CASREGPGQGNIQYF
TGTGCCAGCAGGGAAGGCCCGGGCCAGGGGAACATTCAGTACTTC
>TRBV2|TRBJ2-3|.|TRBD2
CASSGGVAPDTQYF
TGTGCCAGCAGCGGGGGGGTAGCACCCGATACGCAGTATTTT
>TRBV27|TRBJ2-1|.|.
CASSLGQINEQFF
TGTGCCAGCAGTTTAGGGCAGATCAATGAGCAGTTCTTC
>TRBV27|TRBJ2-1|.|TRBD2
CASSSGTSGNNEQFF
TGTGCCAGCAGTTCGGGGACTAGCGGGAATAATGAGCAGTTCTTC
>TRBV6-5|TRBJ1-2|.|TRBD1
CASSYSGQAYGYTF
TGTGCCAGCAGTTACTCGGGACAGGCTTATGGCTACACCTTC
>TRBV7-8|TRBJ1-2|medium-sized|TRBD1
CASSFGTGVGYTF
TGTGCCAGCAGCTTTGGGACAGGGGTCGGCTACACCTTC
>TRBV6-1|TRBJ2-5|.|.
CASREGPSQETQYF
TGTGCCAGCAGGGAGGGACCGTCCCAAGAGACCCAGTACTTC
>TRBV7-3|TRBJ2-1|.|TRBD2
CASSWASGGSSYNEQFF
TGTGCCAGCAGCTGGGCTAGCGGGGGAAGCTCCTACAATGAGCAGTTCTTC
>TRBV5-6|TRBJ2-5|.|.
CASSLAQNQETQYF
TGTGCCAGCAGCTTGGCCCAGAACCAAGAGACCCAGTACTTC
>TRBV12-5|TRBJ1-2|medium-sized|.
CASGDEGQGLYGYTF
TGTGCTAGTGGTGATGAGGGGCAGGGACTCTATGGCTACACCTTC
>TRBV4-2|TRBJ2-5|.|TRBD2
CASSQELAEGETQYF
TGTGCCAGCAGCCAAGAACTAGCGGAGGGAGAGACCCAGTACTTC
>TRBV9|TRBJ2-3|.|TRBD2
CASSVSGGGTDTQYF
TGTGCCAGCAGCGTAAGCGGGGGGGGCACAGATACGCAGTATTTT
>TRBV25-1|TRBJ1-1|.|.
CASSGLGSETQGAFF
TGTGCCAGCAGTGGACTGGGGTCGGAGACCCAGGGGGCTTTCTTT
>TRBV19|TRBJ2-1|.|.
CASSKGTKGEQFF
TGTGCCAGTAGCAAGGGGACAAAGGGTGAGCAGTTCTTC